Shown below are 6 T cell receptor beta chains from a single sample sequenced in a study of cytomegalovirus exposure and HLA in healthy donors. The PCR employed 60 Vbeta primers together with 13 Jbeta primers. The data were produced by immunoSEQ multiplex PCR, yet TCRdb's version contains in-frame clones alone and is incomplete. The table includes approximately 53,000 clones, over 60% detected once. Sequenced material: PBMCs. The receptors stem from a woman aged 40-49 years in good health and CMV-seropositive.

This clone was recorded once. The gene calls are TRBV14 and TRBJ2-3; D is perhaps TRBD2 (5 bases). The V gene's germline CDR1 is SGHDN and CDR2 FVKESK. This CDR3 contains 13 residues. Trimming took off 1 base at V and 4 bases at J, with 6 bases between the two ends. The CDR3 nucleotides read TGTGCCAGCAGCCAAGCAGCGGCAGATACGCAGTATTTT. This codes for CASSQAAADTQYF.

DNA for the CDR3: TGCAGCGTTGGACAGAGTCTACAGCCCCAGCATTTT. Amino acid sequence: CSVGQSLQPQHF. This chain connects TRBV29-1 to TRBJ1-5, with D perhaps TRBD1 (5 bases). The germline gives CDR1 SQVTM, CDR2 ANQGSEA. This CDR3 contains 12 residues. Trimming cost V 4 bases and J 7 bases, with 11 bases left between them.

This clone was seen more than once but under ten times. The chain joins TRBV11-2 to TRBJ2-5; 9 bases fit TRBD2. The trim removed 6 bases at V and 5 bases at J, leaving 4 bases unmatched. The CDR3 has 13 amino acids. Germline values: CDR1 SGHAT, CDR2 FQNNGV. The CDR3 is CASRGTSSETQYF. For the CDR3, the DNA is TGTGCCAGCAGGGGGACTAGCAGTGAGACCCAGTACTTC.

The chain combines TRBV7-2 with TRBJ2-3; the D is unclear. Trimming removed 5 bases from V and 4 bases from J, with 10 bases in between. The CDR3 consists of 13 residues. Germline V lookup: CDR1 SGHTA, CDR2 FQGNSA. The CDR3 bases are TGTGCCAGCAGCCCGTCGGCGGCAGATACGCAGTATTTT. It is translated as CASSPSAADTQYF.

This chain connects TRBV5-1 to TRBJ1-1; 8 positions match TRBD1. V lost 1 base and J lost 4; bases outside the gene matches: 9. The CDR3 length is 16 residues. In germline, CDR1 is SGHRS, CDR2 YFSETQ. This CDR3 is CASSLNPQGEGTEAFF. The CDR3 bases are TGCGCCAGCAGCTTGAACCCACAGGGGGAGGGCACTGAAGCTTTCTTT.

V and J are TRBV6-4 and TRBJ2-1; unclear D gene. Germline V gene sequence: CDR1 MRHNA, CDR2 SNTAGT. The CDR3 loop spans 14 amino acids. V gave up 3 bases and J gave up 12 bases, with 18 bases separating them. The CDR3 loop reads CASSDSPDSSWQFF. In DNA form, the CDR3 reads TGTGCCAGCAGTGATTCCCCCGACTCTTCATGGCAGTTCTTC.